This T cell receptor (beta chain) was obtained from a study of blood T cell repertoires in COVID-19. The wider study: The United States, Italy and Spain supplied acute and convalescent COVID-19 samples. Sources were T cells, B-cell-depleted T cells, or PBMCs; the material itself was cDNA or gDNA.

Only in-frame clones appear in the TCRdb table, and some are missing; sequencing was by immunoSEQ multiplex PCR. Of tens of thousands of clones in the sample, 70% to 85% are singletons; the top ten hold under 30%. The V gene's germline CDR1 is MNHEY and CDR2 SVGAGI. Trimming cost V 8 bases and J 4 bases, with 12 bases left between them. The CDR3 runs 13 residues. The sample comprised peripheral blood. The V gene is TRBV6-5, the J gene TRBJ1-3; D is unclear. The sequence derives from a man in his sixties or seventies with acute or convalescent COVID-19. This chain's CDR3 is CASREHSGNTIYF. The CDR3 DNA reads TGTGCCAGCCGAGAGCACTCCGGAAACACCATATATTTT.